This record looks at one T cell receptor beta chain sequence and its context. The germline V gene has CDR1 SEHNR and CDR2 FQNEAQ (reference sequence). This CDR3 is built from 16 residues. The V and J ends lost 1 base and 5 bases respectively, with 17 bases between them. The data were obtained in a study of OX40 agonist ivuxolimab in advanced cancers. Repertoires were generated with immunoSEQ multiplex PCR, while TCRdb's copy carries only in-frame clones and drops some. The profile covers about 67,000 clones, with 70% to 90% appearing a single time and 2% to 2.5% taken by the ten largest. The TCR comes from an adult with an advanced solid tumor such as melanoma, head and neck, liver or kidney cancer. Sequenced here: CD4+ or CD8+ T cells sorted from blood, sampled in a trial of the OX40 agonist ivuxolimab. The chain links TRBV7-9 to TRBJ2-5; D perhaps matches TRBD2 (6 bases). In DNA, the CDR3 is TGTGCCAGCAGCTTAGTACAGACTAGGAGGCGCGAGACCCAGTACTTC. It yields the protein CASSLVQTRRRETQYF.